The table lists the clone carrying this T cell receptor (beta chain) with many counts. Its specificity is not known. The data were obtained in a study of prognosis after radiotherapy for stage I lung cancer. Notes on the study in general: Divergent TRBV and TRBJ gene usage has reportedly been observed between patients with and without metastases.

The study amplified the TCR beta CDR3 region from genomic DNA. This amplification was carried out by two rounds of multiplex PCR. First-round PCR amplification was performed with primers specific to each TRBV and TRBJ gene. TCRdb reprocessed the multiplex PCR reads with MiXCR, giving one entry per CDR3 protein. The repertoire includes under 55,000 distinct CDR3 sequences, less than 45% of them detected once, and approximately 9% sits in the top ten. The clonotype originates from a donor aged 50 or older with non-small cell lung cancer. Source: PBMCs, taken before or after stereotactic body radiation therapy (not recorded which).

The CDR3 spells CATIGGDTGELFF. For the CDR3, the DNA is TGTGCCACGATAGGAGGGGACACCGGGGAGCTGTTTTTT. This chain links TRBV28 with TRBJ2-2, with TRBD2 as a possible D gene (6 bases). The CDR3 length is 13 residues. The germline V gene has CDR1 MDHEN and CDR2 SYDVKM. The germline V and J ends were trimmed by 10 bases and 3 bases, with 12 bases remaining between them.